These 8 T cell receptor beta chains were sequenced from one sample in a study of cytomegalovirus exposure and HLA in healthy donors. 60 Vbeta and 13 Jbeta primers were used in PCR. Repertoires were generated with immunoSEQ multiplex PCR, while TCRdb's copy carries only in-frame clones and drops some. Altogether roughly 120,000 clones are present, 8% to 10% being singletons, with the ten largest covering 2.5% to 3.5%. Input material: PBMCs. These receptors came from a man aged 25 to 40 in good health and CMV-seronegative.

CDR3 sequence (DNA): TGTGCCAGCAGCCCACGGGACAGTTGGATTGGTGAGCAGTTCTTC. It translates to CASSPRDSWIGEQFF. This chain connects TRBV7-6 to TRBJ2-1, with 7 positions matching TRBD1. Germline CDR1 SGHVS, CDR2 FNYEAQ. The CDR3 consists of 15 residues. V shed 5 bases, J shed 9 bases, and the junction held 13 bases outside the gene matches. Full variable domain (rest looked up from reference TRBV7-6 and TRBJ2-1): GAGVSQSPRYKVTKRGQDVALRCDPISGHVSLYWYRQALGQGPEFLTYFNYEAQQDKSGLPNDRFSAERPEGSISTLTIQRTEQRDSAMYRCASSPRDSWIGEQFFGPGTRLTVL.

V gene TRBV7-9 combines with J gene TRBJ1-1, with D possibly being TRBD1 (6 bases). There are 13 residues in the CDR3. Germline V gene lookup returns CDR1 SEHNR and CDR2 FQNEAQ (reference sequence). V was clipped by 5 bases and J by 1 base, with 8 bases between them. The CDR3 protein is CASSPTGNTEAFF. The CDR3 DNA reads TGTGCCAGCAGCCCGACAGGGAACACTGAAGCTTTCTTT.

In nucleotides, the CDR3 is TGTGCCAGCAGCTTAGGCGGGAGGAGCGCAGATACGCAGTATTTT. It encodes CASSLGGRSADTQYF. This chain connects TRBV11-2 to TRBJ2-3, with 8 bases matching TRBD2. Germline V gene data show CDR1 as SGHAT and CDR2 as FQNNGV. The CDR3 loop spans 15 amino acids. The V and J ends lost 1 base and 4 bases, in that order; junction bases with no gene match: 4.

This clone has only a few counts. The V and J genes are TRBV25-1 and TRBJ1-2; D not certain. Germline V gives CDR1 MGHDK, CDR2 SYGVNS. Trimming stripped 4 bases from V and 3 bases from J, with 12 bases between. CDR3 length equals 14 residues. The CDR3 reads CASSVGPGYYGYTF. Written as DNA, the CDR3 is TGTGCCAGCAGTGTTGGCCCAGGTTACTATGGCTACACCTTC.

This rearrangement joins TRBV21-1 to TRBJ2-1; the table's TRBD2 call for D was not verified on the DNA. TRBV21-1 is designated a pseudogene. The length of the CDR3 is 12 residues. The CDR3 is CASRGSEGEQFF. The CDR3 DNA is TGTGCCAGCAGAGGGAGTGAGGGTGAGCAGTTCTTC.

This chain connects TRBV5-4 to TRBJ1-5, with TRBD1 as a possible D gene (6 bases). The ends were cut back, 0 bases at V and 8 bases at J, with 12 bases in the middle. The CDR3 has 14 amino acids. The V gene's germline CDR1 is SGHNT and CDR2 YYREEE (reference sequence). The DNA for the CDR3 is TGTGCCAGCAGCTTGGGGGGGGGCGATAAGCCCCAGCATTTT. Translating it yields CASSLGGGDKPQHF.

The chain joins TRBV11-3 to TRBJ2-5, with 9 positions matching TRBD1. The V and J ends lost 7 bases and 4 bases, in that order; junction bases with no gene match: 13. Germline CDR1 reads SGHNT; CDR2 reads YENEEA. This CDR3 is 16 amino acids long. The CDR3 loop is CASTPDRDRVVETQYF. CDR3 coding DNA: TGTGCCAGCACCCCTGATCGGGACAGGGTCGTAGAGACCCAGTACTTC.

This clone was found a few times. The gene calls are TRBV27 and TRBJ1-6, with TRBD1 identical over 9 bases. Germline V gene data show CDR1 as MNHEY and CDR2 as SMNVEV (reference sequence). This CDR3 has 16 residues. Losses at the gene ends were 3 bases for V and 9 bases for J; bases not matched to a gene: 9. For the CDR3, the DNA is TGTGCCAGCAGTTTTCGGACAGGGGATATAGGTTCACCCCTCCACTTT. Encoded protein: CASSFRTGDIGSPLHF.